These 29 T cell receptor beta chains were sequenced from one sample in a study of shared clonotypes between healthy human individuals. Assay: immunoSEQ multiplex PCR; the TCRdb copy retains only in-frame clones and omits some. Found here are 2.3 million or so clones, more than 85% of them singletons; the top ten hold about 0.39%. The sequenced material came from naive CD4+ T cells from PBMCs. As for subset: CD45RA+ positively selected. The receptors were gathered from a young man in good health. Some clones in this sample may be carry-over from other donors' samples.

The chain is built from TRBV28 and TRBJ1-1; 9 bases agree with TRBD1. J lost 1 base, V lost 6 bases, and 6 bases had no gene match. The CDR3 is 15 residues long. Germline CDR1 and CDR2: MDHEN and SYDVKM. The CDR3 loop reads CASRSQGAPNTEAFF. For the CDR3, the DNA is TGTGCCAGCAGGTCACAGGGGGCCCCGAACACTGAAGCTTTCTTT.

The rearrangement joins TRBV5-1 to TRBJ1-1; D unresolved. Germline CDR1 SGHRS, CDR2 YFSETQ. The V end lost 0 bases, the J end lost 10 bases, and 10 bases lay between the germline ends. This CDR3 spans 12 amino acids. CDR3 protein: CASSLAGLRAFF. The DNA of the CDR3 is TGCGCCAGCAGCTTGGCGGGCCTCAGAGCTTTCTTT.

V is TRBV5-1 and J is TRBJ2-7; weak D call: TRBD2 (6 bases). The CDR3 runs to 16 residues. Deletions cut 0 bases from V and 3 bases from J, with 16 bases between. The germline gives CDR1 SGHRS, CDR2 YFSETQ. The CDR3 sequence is CASSLVGGTPLYEQYF. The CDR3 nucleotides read TGCGCCAGCAGCTTGGTTGGCGGGACTCCACTCTACGAGCAGTACTTC.

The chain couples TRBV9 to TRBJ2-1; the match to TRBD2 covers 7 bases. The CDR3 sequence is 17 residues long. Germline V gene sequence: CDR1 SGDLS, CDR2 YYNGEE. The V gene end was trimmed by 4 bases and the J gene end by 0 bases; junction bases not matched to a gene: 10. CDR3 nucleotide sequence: TGTGCCAGCAGCCCGCGCGGCCCTAGCGGCTCCTACAATGAGCAGTTCTTC. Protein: CASSPRGPSGSYNEQFF.

The CDR3 sequence: CASSLVVGDQPQHF. CDR3 in DNA: TGTGCCAGCAGCTTAGTGGTTGGGGATCAGCCCCAGCATTTT. V and J are TRBV7-2 and TRBJ1-5; D unresolved. V gave up 1 base and J gave up 5 bases, with 9 bases separating them. CDR3 size: 14 residues. Germline loops: CDR1 SGHTA, CDR2 FQGNSA.

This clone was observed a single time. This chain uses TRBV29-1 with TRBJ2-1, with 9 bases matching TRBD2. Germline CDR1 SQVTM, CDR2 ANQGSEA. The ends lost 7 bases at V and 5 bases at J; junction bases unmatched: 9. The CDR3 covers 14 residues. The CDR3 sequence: CSGGLLAGNNEQFF. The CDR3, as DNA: TGCAGCGGGGGGTTGCTAGCGGGGAACAATGAGCAGTTCTTC.

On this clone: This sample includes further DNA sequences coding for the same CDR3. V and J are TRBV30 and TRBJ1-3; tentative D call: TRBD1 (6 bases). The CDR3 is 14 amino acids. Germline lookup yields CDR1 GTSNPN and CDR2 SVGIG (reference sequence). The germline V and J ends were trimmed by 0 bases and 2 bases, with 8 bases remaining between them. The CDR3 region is CAWSVAGAGNTIYF. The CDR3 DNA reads TGTGCCTGGAGTGTAGCAGGGGCTGGAAACACCATATATTTT.

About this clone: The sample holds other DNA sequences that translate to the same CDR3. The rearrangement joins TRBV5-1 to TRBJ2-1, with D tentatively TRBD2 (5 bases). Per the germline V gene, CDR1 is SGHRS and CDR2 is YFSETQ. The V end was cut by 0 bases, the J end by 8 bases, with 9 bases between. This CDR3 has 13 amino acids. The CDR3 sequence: CASSLALGDEQFF. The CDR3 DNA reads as TGCGCCAGCAGCTTGGCCCTCGGGGATGAGCAGTTCTTC.

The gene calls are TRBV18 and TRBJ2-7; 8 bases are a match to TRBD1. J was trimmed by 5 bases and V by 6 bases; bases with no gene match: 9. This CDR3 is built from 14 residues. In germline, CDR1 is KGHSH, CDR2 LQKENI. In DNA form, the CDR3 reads TGTGCCAGCTCGCCCCGAGGGACAGGCGACGAGCAGTACTTC. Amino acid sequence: CASSPRGTGDEQYF.

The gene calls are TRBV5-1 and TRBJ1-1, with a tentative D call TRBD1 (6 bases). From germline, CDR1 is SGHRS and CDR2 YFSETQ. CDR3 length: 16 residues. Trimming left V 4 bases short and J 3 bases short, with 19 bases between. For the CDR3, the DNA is TGCGCCAGCAGCCCGTCATCATCCGGGACATACACTGAAGCTTTCTTT. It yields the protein CASSPSSSGTYTEAFF.

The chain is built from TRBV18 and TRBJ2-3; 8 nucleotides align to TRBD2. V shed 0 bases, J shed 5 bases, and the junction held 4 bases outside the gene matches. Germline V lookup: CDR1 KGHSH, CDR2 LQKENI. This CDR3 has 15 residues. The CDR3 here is CASSPPGTSGDTQYF. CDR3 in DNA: TGTGCCAGCTCACCACCGGGGACTAGTGGAGATACGCAGTATTTT.

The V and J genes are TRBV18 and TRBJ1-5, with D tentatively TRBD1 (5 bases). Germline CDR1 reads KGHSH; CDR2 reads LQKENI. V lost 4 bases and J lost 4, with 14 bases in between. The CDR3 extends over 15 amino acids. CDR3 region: CASSRSGRENQPQHF. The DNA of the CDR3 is TGTGCCAGCTCACGCTCGGGACGGGAGAATCAGCCCCAGCATTTT.

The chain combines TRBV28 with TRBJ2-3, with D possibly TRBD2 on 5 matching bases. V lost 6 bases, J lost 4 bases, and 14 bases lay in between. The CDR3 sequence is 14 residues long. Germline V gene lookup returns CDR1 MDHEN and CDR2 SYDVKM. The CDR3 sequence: CASRLGWASDTQYF. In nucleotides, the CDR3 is TGTGCCAGCAGACTAGGGTGGGCGTCAGATACGCAGTATTTT.

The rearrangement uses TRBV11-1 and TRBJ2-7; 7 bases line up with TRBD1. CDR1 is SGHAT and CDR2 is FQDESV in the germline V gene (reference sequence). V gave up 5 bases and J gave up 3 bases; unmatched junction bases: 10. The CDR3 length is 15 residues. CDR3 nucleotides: TGTGCCAGCAGCCTCGGGACAGATAGGCTCTACGAGCAGTACTTC. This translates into CASSLGTDRLYEQYF.

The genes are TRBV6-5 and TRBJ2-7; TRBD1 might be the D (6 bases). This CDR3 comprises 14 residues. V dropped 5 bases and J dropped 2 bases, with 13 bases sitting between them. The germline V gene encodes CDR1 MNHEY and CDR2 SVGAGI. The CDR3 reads CASSSLTGTYEQYF. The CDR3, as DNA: TGTGCCAGCAGTAGCTTGACAGGTACCTACGAGCAGTACTTC.

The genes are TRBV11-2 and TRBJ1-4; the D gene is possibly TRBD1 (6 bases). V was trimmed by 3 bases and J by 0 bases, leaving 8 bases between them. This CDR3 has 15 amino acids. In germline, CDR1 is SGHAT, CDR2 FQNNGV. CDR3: CASSFHRATNEKLFF. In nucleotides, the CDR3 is TGTGCCAGCAGCTTTCACAGGGCAACTAATGAAAAACTGTTTTTT.

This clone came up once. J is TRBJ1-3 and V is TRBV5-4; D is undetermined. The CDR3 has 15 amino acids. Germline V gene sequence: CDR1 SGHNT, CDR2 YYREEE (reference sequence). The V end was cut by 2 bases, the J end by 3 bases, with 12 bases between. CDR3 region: CASSFREQGGNTIYF. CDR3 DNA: TGTGCCAGCAGCTTCAGAGAGCAAGGTGGAAACACCATATATTTT.

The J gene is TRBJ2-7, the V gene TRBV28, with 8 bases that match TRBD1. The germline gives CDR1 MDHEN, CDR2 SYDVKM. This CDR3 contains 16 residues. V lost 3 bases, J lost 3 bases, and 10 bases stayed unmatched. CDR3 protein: CASSFPNSDRVYEQYF. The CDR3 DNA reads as TGTGCCAGCAGTTTTCCCAACTCGGACAGGGTCTACGAGCAGTACTTC.

CDR3 sequence: CASSTYSNQPQHF. The CDR3 DNA reads as TGTGCCAGCAGCACGTATAGCAATCAGCCCCAGCATTTT. The V gene is TRBV27, the J gene TRBJ1-5, with D uncertain. This CDR3 is built from 13 residues. With 6 bases removed from V and 0 bases from J, the gap between germline ends came to 6 bases. Germline CDR1 reads MNHEY; CDR2 reads SMNVEV (reference sequence).

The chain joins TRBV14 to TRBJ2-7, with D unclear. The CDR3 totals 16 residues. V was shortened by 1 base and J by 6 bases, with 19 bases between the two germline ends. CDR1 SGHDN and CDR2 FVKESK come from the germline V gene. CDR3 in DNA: TGTGCCAGCAGCCAAGCCTCGGGCTCCAGGATACGCGAGCAGTACTTC. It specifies CASSQASGSRIREQYF.

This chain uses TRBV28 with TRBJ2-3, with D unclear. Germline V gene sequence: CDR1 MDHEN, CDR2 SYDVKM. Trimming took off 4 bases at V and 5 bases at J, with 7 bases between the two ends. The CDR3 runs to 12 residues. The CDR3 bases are TGTGCCAGCAGTTCACGTAGAGATACGCAGTATTTT. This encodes CASSSRRDTQYF.

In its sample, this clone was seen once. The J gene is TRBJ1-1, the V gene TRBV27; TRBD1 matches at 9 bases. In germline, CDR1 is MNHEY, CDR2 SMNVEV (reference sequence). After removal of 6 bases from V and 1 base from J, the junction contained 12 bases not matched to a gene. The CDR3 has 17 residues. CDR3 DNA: TGTGCCAGCAGACCGGGACAGGGAGAACTCCGGAACACTGAAGCTTTCTTT. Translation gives CASRPGQGELRNTEAFF.

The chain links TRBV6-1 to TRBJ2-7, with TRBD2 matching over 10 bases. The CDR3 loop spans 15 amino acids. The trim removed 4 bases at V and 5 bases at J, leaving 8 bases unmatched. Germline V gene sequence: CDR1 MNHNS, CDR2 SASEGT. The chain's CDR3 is CASSGRTSGTNEQYF. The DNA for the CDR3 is TGTGCCAGCAGTGGACGGACTAGCGGAACAAACGAGCAGTACTTC.

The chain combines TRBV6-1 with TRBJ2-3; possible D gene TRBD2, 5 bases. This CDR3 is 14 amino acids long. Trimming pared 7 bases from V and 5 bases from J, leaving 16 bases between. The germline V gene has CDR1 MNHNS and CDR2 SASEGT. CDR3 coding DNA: TGTGCCAGCACGGGCGGTCTTGCGGGAGATACGCAGTATTTT. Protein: CASTGGLAGDTQYF.

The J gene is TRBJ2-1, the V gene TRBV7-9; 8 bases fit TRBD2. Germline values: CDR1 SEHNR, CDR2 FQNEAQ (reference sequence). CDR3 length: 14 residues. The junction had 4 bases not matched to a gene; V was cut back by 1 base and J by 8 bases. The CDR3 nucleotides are TGTGCCAGCAGCTTAGGAAGCGGGAGCCATGAGCAGTTCTTC. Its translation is CASSLGSGSHEQFF.

CDR3 sequence reads: CASLGLAGGKAYNEQFF. In DNA, the CDR3 is TGTGCCAGTTTGGGACTAGCGGGAGGTAAGGCCTACAATGAGCAGTTCTTC. This chain links TRBV2 with TRBJ2-1, with 15 bases that match TRBD2. V was clipped by 9 bases and J by 2 bases; unmatched bases: 8. Germline CDR1 reads SNHLY; CDR2 reads FYNNEI. The CDR3 sequence is 17 residues long.

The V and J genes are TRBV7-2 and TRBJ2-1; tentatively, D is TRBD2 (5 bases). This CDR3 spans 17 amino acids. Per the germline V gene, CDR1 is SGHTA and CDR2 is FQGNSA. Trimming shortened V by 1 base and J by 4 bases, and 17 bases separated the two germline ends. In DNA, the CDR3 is TGTGCCAGCAGCTTAGTGGCTTCTAGAGGGATGTACAATGAGCAGTTCTTC. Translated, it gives CASSLVASRGMYNEQFF.

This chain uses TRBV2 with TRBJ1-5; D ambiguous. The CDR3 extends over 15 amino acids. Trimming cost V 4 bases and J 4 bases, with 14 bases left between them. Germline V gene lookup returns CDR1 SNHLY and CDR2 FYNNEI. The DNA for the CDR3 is TGTGCCAGCAGTGGCCGGGAACGCGGGAATCAGCCCCAGCATTTT. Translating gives CASSGRERGNQPQHF. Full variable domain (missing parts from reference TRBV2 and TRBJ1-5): EPEVTQTPSHQVTQMGQEVILRCVPISNHLYFYWYRQILGQKVEFLVSFYNNEISEKSEIFDDQFSVERPDGSNFTLKIRSTKLEDSAMYFCASSGRERGNQPQHFGDGTRLSIL.

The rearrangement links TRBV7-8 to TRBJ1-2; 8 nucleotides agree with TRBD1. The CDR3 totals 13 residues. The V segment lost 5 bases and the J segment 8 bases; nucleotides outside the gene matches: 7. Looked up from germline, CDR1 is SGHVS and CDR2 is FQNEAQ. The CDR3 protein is CASSTGQGRGYTF. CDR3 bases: TGTGCCAGCAGCACAGGACAGGGTCGGGGCTACACCTTC. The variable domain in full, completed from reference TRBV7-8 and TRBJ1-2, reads GAGVSQSPRYKVAKRGQDVALRCDPISGHVSLFWYQQALGQGPEFLTYFQNEAQLDKSGLPSDRFFAERPEGSVSTLKIQRTQQEDSAVYLCASSTGQGRGYTFGSGTRLTVV.